Below, 21 T cell receptor beta chains from the same sample are listed, as sequenced in a study of type 1 regulatory T cells (dated by TCRdb to about 2021). For sequencing, an Illumina MiSeq was employed. The raw public reads went through TCRdb reprocessing: fastp at Q25, MiXCR clone calling, in-frame beta chains kept. Under each unique CDR3 protein, matching rows form one entry showing the most common genes and DNA. A total of tens of thousands of distinct CDR3 sequences appear in this sample, 12% of them only once. Together, the top ten hold approximately 8% of the sample. What these receptors recognize is not known. What was sequenced was cultured non-Tr1 T cells, either the whole culture or a sorted T cell fraction (not recorded which). What this sample's cell subset or site label stands for: non-Tr1 population from the T-allo10 product. These receptors originate from a human donor in good health.

The rearrangement uses TRBV5-1 and TRBJ2-1; 13 bases align to TRBD2. Germline V gene lookup returns CDR1 SGHRS and CDR2 YFSETQ. This CDR3 is 17 amino acids long. J lost 9 bases, V lost 2 bases, and 11 bases had no gene match. CDR3 DNA sequence: TGCGCCAGCAGCTTATTCCCACTAGCGGGAGGGCGTGGTGAGCAGTTCTTC. It specifies CASSLFPLAGGRGEQFF.

The chain uses TRBV7-9 and TRBJ1-5, with D perhaps TRBD1 (6 bases). The V gene lost 6 bases and the J gene lost 0 bases, with 9 bases spanning the gap. Germline V CDR1 and CDR2: SEHNR, FQNEAQ (reference sequence). The CDR3 loop spans 14 amino acids. The CDR3 protein is CASSGQNSNQPQHF. CDR3 sequence (DNA): TGTGCCAGCAGTGGACAGAATAGCAATCAGCCCCAGCATTTT.

This sequence joins TRBV20-1 and TRBJ1-6; the match to TRBD1 covers 7 bases. Per the germline V gene, CDR1 is DFQATT and CDR2 is SNEGSKA (reference sequence). The J segment lost 8 bases and the V segment lost 5 bases, leaving 9 bases of the junction unmatched. The CDR3 consists of 14 residues. CDR3 residues: CSAPGQRGDSPLHF. The DNA for the CDR3 is TGCAGTGCTCCGGGACAGAGGGGCGATTCACCCCTCCACTTT.

This clonotype has just a few counts. The chain couples TRBV20-1 to TRBJ2-3; 7 bases agree with TRBD1. Unmatched junction bases numbered 2, after V lost 5 bases and J lost 3 bases. Per germline, CDR1 DFQATT and CDR2 SNEGSKA (reference sequence). The CDR3 is 12 amino acids. CDR3 region: CSAEQGTDTQYF. The DNA of the CDR3 is TGCAGTGCTGAACAGGGGACAGATACGCAGTATTTT.

This clonotype was observed at least ten times. The V call is TRBV28, the J call TRBJ2-1; a weak D match, TRBD1 (5 bases). V was trimmed by 3 bases and J by 9 bases, leaving 18 bases between them. The germline V gene encodes CDR1 MDHEN and CDR2 SYDVKM. There are 15 residues in the CDR3. The CDR3 nucleotides are TGTGCCAGCAGTTTCAGGGATCGCCTTTACGGTGAGCAGTTCTTC. Protein sequence: CASSFRDRLYGEQFF.

A few counts support this clonotype. V and J are TRBV18 and TRBJ1-5; no definite D call. V dropped 3 bases and J dropped 4 bases, with 13 bases sitting between them. Germline V gene data show CDR1 as KGHSH and CDR2 as LQKENI. The CDR3 is 15 residues long. In nucleotides, the CDR3 is TGTGCCAGCTCACCGACACAGTCGGGGAATCAGCCCCAGCATTTT. Protein: CASSPTQSGNQPQHF.

The chain combines TRBV5-4 with TRBJ2-5; D call uncertain. V lost 6 bases to trimming and J lost 4 bases, with 16 bases between them. The CDR3 loop spans 14 amino acids. Per the germline V gene, CDR1 is SGHNT and CDR2 is YYREEE (reference sequence). This chain's CDR3 is CASTRYSTSETQYF. In DNA, the CDR3 is TGTGCCAGCACTCGTTATTCTACATCAGAGACCCAGTACTTC.

This clonotype was seen ten or more times. This chain joins TRBV20-1 and TRBJ2-7, with D perhaps TRBD1 (5 bases). The V gene lost 6 bases and the J gene lost 2 bases, with 11 bases spanning the gap. This CDR3 spans 12 amino acids. CDR1 is DFQATT and CDR2 is SNEGSKA in the germline V gene (reference sequence). CDR3 nucleotides: TGCAGTGCAACCTCAGGGCCCTACGAGCAGTACTTC. It encodes CSATSGPYEQYF.

This clonotype was picked up many times. The chain employs TRBV5-1 and TRBJ2-7, with unresolved D. The V gene lost 4 bases and the J gene lost 5 bases, with 10 bases spanning the gap. The germline V gene has CDR1 SGHRS and CDR2 YFSETQ. The CDR3 has 12 residues. CDR3 nucleotides: TGCGCCAGCAGCCAAAACTTGGACGAGCAGTACTTC. Protein sequence: CASSQNLDEQYF.

The chain employs TRBV5-4 and TRBJ2-5, with D hard to call. V lost 3 bases to trimming and J lost 9 bases, with 15 bases between them. The V gene's germline CDR1 is SGHNT and CDR2 YYREEE (reference sequence). The CDR3 spans 13 residues. As DNA, the CDR3 is TGTGCCAGCAGCTCAAGCCAGGTTGGGGCCCAGTACTTC. Translation gives CASSSSQVGAQYF.

Regarding this clonotype: A much larger clonotype is one base distant, so this may be a read error. The rearrangement links TRBV7-9 to TRBJ2-1; D is perhaps TRBD1 (6 bases). Trimming pared 4 bases from V and 10 bases from J, leaving 20 bases between. The CDR3 runs to 15 residues. Looked up from germline, CDR1 is SEHNR and CDR2 is FQNEAQ (reference sequence). The CDR3 here is CASSSPGTLSYEQFF. The CDR3 DNA sequence: TGTGCCAGCAGCTCCCCCGGGACACTCTCCTACGAGCAGTTCTTC.

This clonotype has a count of ten or more. CDR3 coding DNA: TGCGCCAGCAGCTTGGCGGGAGCCGCCTACGAGCAGTACTTC. As protein: CASSLAGAAYEQYF. The chain uses TRBV5-1 and TRBJ2-7; weak D call: TRBD2 (6 bases). The germline V and J ends were trimmed by 0 bases and 2 bases, with 9 bases remaining between them. The CDR3 contains 14 residues. Germline CDR1 SGHRS, CDR2 YFSETQ.

This clonotype was seen many times. The J gene is TRBJ2-1, the V gene TRBV25-1, with TRBD2 matching 14 bases. The CDR3 is 18 residues long. Trimming took 3 bases from V and 7 from J; bases not matched to a gene: 11. The germline V gene has CDR1 MGHDK and CDR2 SYGVNS. The CDR3 here is CASSDLRLAGGSDNEQFF. CDR3 nucleotides: TGTGCCAGCAGTGACCTTCGACTAGCGGGAGGGAGCGATAATGAGCAGTTCTTC.

The V gene is TRBV5-1, the J gene TRBJ2-7; possibly TRBD1 for D (6 bases). V was clipped by 7 bases and J by 5 bases, with 10 bases between them. Germline-derived CDR1 and CDR2 are SGHRS and YFSETQ. The CDR3 is 11 amino acids. CDR3: CASGRGNEQYF. The CDR3 nucleotides are TGCGCCAGCGGCAGGGGTAACGAGCAGTACTTC.

The chain is built from TRBV10-3 and TRBJ2-3, with D possibly TRBD2 on 6 matching bases. Looked up from germline, CDR1 is ENHRY and CDR2 is SYGVKD. This CDR3 comprises 13 residues. The V and J ends lost 6 bases and 6 bases respectively, with 13 bases between them. Written as DNA, the CDR3 is TGTGCCATCAGGGGCGGGAACTCTGATACGCAGTATTTT. Translation gives CAIRGGNSDTQYF.

This clonotype has a count of ten or more. Here the CDR3 DNA reads TGTGCCATCAGTGTAGTAAGGCAAGAGACCCAGTACTTC. Its protein product is CAISVVRQETQYF. This rearrangement joins TRBV10-3 to TRBJ2-5; D remains unclear. CDR3 length equals 13 residues. CDR1 and CDR2 from the germline V gene are ENHRY and SYGVKD. The V gene lost 4 bases and the J gene lost 2 bases, with 8 bases spanning the gap.

This clonotype has just a few counts. V and J are TRBV5-1 and TRBJ1-2; 9 positions agree with TRBD1. The CDR3 is 15 residues long. Looked up from germline, CDR1 is SGHRS and CDR2 is YFSETQ. V trimming: 4 bases; J trimming: 8 bases; junction bases outside the gene matches: 12. CDR3 DNA: TGCGCCAGCAGCCTAAACCGGGACAGGGAGGGCGGCTACACCTTC. Translation: CASSLNRDREGGYTF.

V usage is TRBV20-1 and J usage is TRBJ1-5; maybe TRBD1 (5 bases). The CDR3 spans 13 residues. In germline, CDR1 is DFQATT, CDR2 SNEGSKA (reference sequence). CDR3 protein: CAPTRGGNQPQHF. The CDR3 DNA sequence: TGCGCCCCGACGAGGGGAGGGAATCAGCCCCAGCATTTT.

Points on this clonotype: Its ends do not fully match the called genes, so a read error is possible. V usage is TRBV5-5 and J usage is TRBJ1-1, with D maybe TRBD1 (5 bases). This CDR3 spans 13 amino acids. Germline V CDR1 and CDR2: SGHKS, YYEKEE (reference sequence). The CDR3 region is CVSGSQVNTEAFF. CDR3 in DNA: TGTGTCAGCGGGTCACAGGTGAACACTGAAGCTTTCTTT.

The chain has TRBV7-2 and TRBJ1-1; D unclear. CDR3 length: 13 residues. Germline assignment: CDR1 SGHTA and CDR2 FQGNSA. Trimming cost V 5 bases and J 5 bases, with 12 bases left between them. As DNA, the CDR3 is TGTGCCAGCAGCCTCAACCAGCAAACTGAAGCTTTCTTT. It encodes CASSLNQQTEAFF.

This clonotype was counted between two and nine times. The CDR3 spells CASSLGQGVSEQFF. The CDR3 nucleotides are TGTGCCAGCAGCTTAGGTCAGGGGGTGAGTGAGCAGTTCTTC. The J gene is TRBJ2-1, the V gene TRBV11-3; 7 positions agree with TRBD1. V dropped 1 base and J dropped 9; count of bases not matched to a gene: 6. Germline CDR1 and CDR2: SGHNT and YENEEA. The CDR3 totals 14 residues.